Included here is one T cell receptor (beta chain) sequence, with context. One end of the junction fails to match germline, which may point to a read error. Clones were sequenced by immunoSEQ multiplex PCR, and TCRdb holds only the in-frame ones, with some missing. The table includes 35,000 to 45,000 clones, 65% to 70% detected once. The CDR3 spans 12 residues. In germline, CDR1 is SGHVS, CDR2 FQNEAQ. This entry is derived from a study of radiotherapy plus CTLA-4 blockade in lung cancer. This chain uses TRBV7-8 with TRBJ1-1; D may be TRBD1 (6 bases). The receptor's source is a human donor with non-small cell lung cancer who had a partial response to radiotherapy plus ipilimumab. The sample consisted of peripheral blood, taken from a patient treated with radiotherapy plus ipilimumab. The CDR3 sequence: CVSSLAQGEAFF. CDR3 nucleotides: TGTGTCAGCAGCTTGGCCCAGGGGGAAGCTTTCTTT.